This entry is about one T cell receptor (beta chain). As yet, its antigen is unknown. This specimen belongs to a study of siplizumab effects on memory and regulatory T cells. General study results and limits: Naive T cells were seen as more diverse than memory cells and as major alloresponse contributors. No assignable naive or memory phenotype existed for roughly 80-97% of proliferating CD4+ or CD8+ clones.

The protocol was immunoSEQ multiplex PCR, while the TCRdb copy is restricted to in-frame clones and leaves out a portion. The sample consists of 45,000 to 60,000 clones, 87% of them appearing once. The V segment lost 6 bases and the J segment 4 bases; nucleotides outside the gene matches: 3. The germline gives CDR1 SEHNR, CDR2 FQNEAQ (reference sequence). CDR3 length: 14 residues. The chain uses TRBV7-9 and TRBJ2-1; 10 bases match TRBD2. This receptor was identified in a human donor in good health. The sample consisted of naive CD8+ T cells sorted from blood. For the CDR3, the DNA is TGTGCCAGCAGGCTAGCGGGAGTATACAATGAGCAGTTCTTC. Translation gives CASRLAGVYNEQFF.